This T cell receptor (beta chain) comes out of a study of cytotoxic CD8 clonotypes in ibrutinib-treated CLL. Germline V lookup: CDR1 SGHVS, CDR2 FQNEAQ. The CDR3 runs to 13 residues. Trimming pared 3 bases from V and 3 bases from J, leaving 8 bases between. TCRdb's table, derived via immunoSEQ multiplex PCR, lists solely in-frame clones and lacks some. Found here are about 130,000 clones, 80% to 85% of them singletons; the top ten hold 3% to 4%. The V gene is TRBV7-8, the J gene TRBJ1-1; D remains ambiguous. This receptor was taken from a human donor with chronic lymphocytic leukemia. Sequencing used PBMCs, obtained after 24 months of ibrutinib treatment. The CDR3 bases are TGTGCCAGCAGCTTGCAATCTGACACTGAAGCTTTCTTT. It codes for CASSLQSDTEAFF.